This TCR beta chain was sequenced during a study of control samples from healthy donors and cancer patients. This clone came up once. V was pared by 0 bases and J by 5 bases, with 3 bases of the junction left unmatched. The CDR3 has 14 amino acids. Germline values: CDR1 GTSNPN, CDR2 SVGIG (reference sequence). Assay used: immunoSEQ multiplex PCR; TCRdb lists only in-frame clones, some missing. The table lists 150,000 to 200,000 clones, 85% to 95% of them singletons, with roughly 1.5% in the top ten. The sequenced material came from blood. The chain carries TRBV30 and TRBJ2-3, with 9 bases lining up with TRBD2. This receptor was taken from a man younger than 30 in good health. CDR3 amino acids: CAWSVGAGGDTQYF. DNA for the CDR3: TGTGCCTGGAGTGTGGGAGCGGGGGGAGATACGCAGTATTTT.